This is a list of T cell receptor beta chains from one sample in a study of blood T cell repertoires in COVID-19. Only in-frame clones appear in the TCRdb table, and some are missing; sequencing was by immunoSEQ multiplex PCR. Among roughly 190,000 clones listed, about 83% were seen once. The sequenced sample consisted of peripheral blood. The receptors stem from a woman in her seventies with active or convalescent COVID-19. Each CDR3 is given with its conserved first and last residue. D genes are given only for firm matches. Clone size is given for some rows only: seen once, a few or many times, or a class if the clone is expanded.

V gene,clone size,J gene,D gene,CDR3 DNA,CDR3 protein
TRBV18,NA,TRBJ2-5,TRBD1,TGTGCCAGCTCACTTCGGACAGGGGAGGTAGGAGAGACCCAGTACTTC,CASSLRTGEVGETQYF
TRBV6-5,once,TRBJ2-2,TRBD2,TGTGCCAGCAGTTACTCGAATCGGGGGGCCGGGGAGCTGTTTTTT,CASSYSNRGAGELFF
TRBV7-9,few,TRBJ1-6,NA,TGTGCCAGCAGCTTCTCAAGGGGTCAAAATTCACCCCTCCACTTT,CASSFSRGQNSPLHF
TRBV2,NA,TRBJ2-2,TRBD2,TGTGCCAGCAGGGTAGCGGGAGACACCGGGGAGCTGTTTTTT,CASRVAGDTGELFF
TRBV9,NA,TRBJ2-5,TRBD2,TGTGCCAGCAGCGTGGCACCGGGGGGAGAGACCCAGTACTTC,CASSVAPGGETQYF
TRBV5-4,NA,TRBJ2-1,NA,TGTGCCAGCAGTTGGGTGGGCGGGATAGAGCAGTTCTTC,CASSWVGGIEQFF
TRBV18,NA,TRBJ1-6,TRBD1,TGTGCCAGCTCACCAATCCAGGGACAGGCTTATAATTCACCCCTCCACTTT,CASSPIQGQAYNSPLHF
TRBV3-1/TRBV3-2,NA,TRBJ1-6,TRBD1,TGTGCCAGCAGCCGCACCGGGACAGCCGATTCACCCCTCCACTTT,CASSRTGTADSPLHF
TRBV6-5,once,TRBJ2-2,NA,TGTGCCAGCAGGGTGGAGGTAATCACCGGGGAGCTGTTTTTT,CASRVEVITGELFF
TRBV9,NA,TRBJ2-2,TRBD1,TGTGCCAGCAGCGCGATAGACAGGGGGGAATTCGACACCGGGGAGCTGTTTTTT,CASSAIDRGEFDTGELFF
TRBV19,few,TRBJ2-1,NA,TGTGCCAGTACCATCGGGAGAACCTACAATGAGCAGTTCTTC,CASTIGRTYNEQFF
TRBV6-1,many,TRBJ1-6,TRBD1,TGTGCCAGCAGTGAAGAAGCAGGGGGCTTTTCACCCCTCCACTTT,CASSEEAGGFSPLHF
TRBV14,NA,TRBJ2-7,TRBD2,TGTGCCAGCAGCCCCCTGACTAGCGGGACTACCTACGAGCAGTACTTC,CASSPLTSGTTYEQYF
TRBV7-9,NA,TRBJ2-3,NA,TGTGCCAGCAGCTTTTCCGGGGGAGGCACAGATACGCAGTATTTT,CASSFSGGGTDTQYF
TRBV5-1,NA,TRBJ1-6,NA,TGCGCCAGCAGCTTGGCGGGGATTTCACCCCTCCACTTT,CASSLAGISPLHF
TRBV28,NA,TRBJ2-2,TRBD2,TGTGCCAGCAGCCCCCCGGGACTAGCCCAGCTCACCGGGGAGCTGTTTTTT,CASSPPGLAQLTGELFF
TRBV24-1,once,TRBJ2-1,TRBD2,TGTGCCACCGAAAGACTAGCGGGACAGAACAATGAGCAGTTCTTC,CATERLAGQNNEQFF
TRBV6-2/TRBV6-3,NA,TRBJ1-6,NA,TGTGCCAGCAGTTACTCGATCTATAGGGGGACTTCACCCCTCCACTTT,CASSYSIYRGTSPLHF
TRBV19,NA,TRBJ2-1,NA,TGTGCCAGTGGGGAACGGGGAGGAATGAATGAGCAGTTCTTC,CASGERGGMNEQFF